This record concerns one T cell receptor (beta chain) sequence. Data came from immunoSEQ multiplex PCR; TCRdb stores just in-frame clones and leaves some out. This sample has more than 300,000 clones, with roughly 86% found just once. This sample was included in a study of Ad26.COV2.S vaccination and SARS-CoV-2 variants. Overall study: Among those in the COV1001 Ad26.COV2.S trial arm was the donor. Intramuscularly, Ad26.COV2.S was given either once or twice, 56 days apart.

The CDR3 loop spans 13 amino acids. V lost 5 bases to trimming and J lost 0 bases, with 10 bases between them. Germline assignment: CDR1 GTSNPN and CDR2 SVGIG (reference sequence). This sample's treatment: around 19 received Ad26.COV2.S at low or high dose, single or two shots; about 5 received placebo; per-sample allocation not given. On day 63 after the first injection, vaccine and placebo recipients gave samples. In Boston, the donor was an adult between 18-55 years of age. The sequences come from peripheral blood, collected in a trial of Ad26.COV2.S vaccine versus placebo. The chain joins TRBV30 to TRBJ1-1; D uncertain. This TCR derives from a person aged 18-65 years who received the Ad26.COV2.S COVID-19 vaccine or a placebo. In nucleotides, the CDR3 is TGTGCCTGGCGGCGGGCAGTGAACACTGAAGCTTTCTTT. Translation: CAWRRAVNTEAFF. Full variable domain (rest looked up from reference TRBV30 and TRBJ1-1): SQTIHQWPATLVQPVGSPLSLECTVEGTSNPNLYWYRQAAGRGLQLLFYSVGIGQISSEVPQNLSASRPQDRQFILSSKKLLLSDSGFYLCAWRRAVNTEAFFGQGTRLTVV.